This paragraph covers one TCR beta chain sequence. The data are from a study of T-cell reconstitution after alpha-beta-depleted transplantation in children. Unique molecular identifiers were incorporated during preparation of the TCRbeta library. In TCRdb, the PCR reads were re-called with MiXCR into one record per CDR3 protein. The sample has approximately 640,000 distinct CDR3 sequences; roughly 17% are singletons. Trimming removed 4 bases from V and 3 bases from J, with 9 bases in between. The CDR3 has 14 amino acids. Germline V CDR1 and CDR2: KGHDR, SFDVKD. This material consisted of PBMCs from the stem cell graft donor, taken from the stem cell graft. This TCR came from a human donor who donated a stem cell graft to a child with acute myeloid leukemia. The rearrangement links TRBV24-1 to TRBJ1-5; D perhaps matches TRBD1 (6 bases). The CDR3 loop reads CATSETGYNQPQHF. The CDR3, as DNA: TGTGCCACCAGTGAAACAGGGTACAATCAGCCCCAGCATTTT.